The 8 T cell receptor beta chains presented below share a single source sample, sequenced in a study of tissue T cells after allogeneic stem cell transplantation. Assay: immunoSEQ multiplex PCR; the TCRdb copy retains only in-frame clones and omits some. The table includes 35,000 to 50,000 clones, just under 95% detected once. The sequenced sample was blood, obtained before transplantation. The receptors stem from a woman aged 35-70 years who later had graft-versus-host disease after an allogeneic stem cell transplant.

The CDR3 coding sequence is TGTGCCAGCAGTCTAGGGCAGGGCCCCAACGAGCAGTACTTC. It is translated as CASSLGQGPNEQYF. V usage is TRBV6-5 and J usage is TRBJ2-7; TRBD1 might be the D (5 bases). V gave up 5 bases and J gave up 5 bases, with 16 bases separating them. Germline CDR1 is MNHEY and CDR2 is SVGAGI. The CDR3 is 14 residues long.

V usage is TRBV6-6 and J usage is TRBJ2-2; 9 bases are a match to TRBD2. V lost 3 bases, J lost 5 bases, and 4 bases stayed unmatched. The germline gives CDR1 MNHNY, CDR2 SVGAGI (reference sequence). The CDR3 covers 15 residues. Here the CDR3 DNA reads TGTGCCAGCAGTTATGGCACTAGCGGGACCGGGGAGCTGTTTTTT. Translated, it gives CASSYGTSGTGELFF.

This rearrangement joins TRBV9 to TRBJ2-1; perhaps D is TRBD1 or TRBD2 (6 bases each). CDR3 length: 16 residues. Between the trimmed V and J ends, which lost 4 bases and 7 bases, there was a span of 21 bases. The V gene's germline CDR1 is SGDLS and CDR2 YYNGEE. Here the CDR3 DNA reads TGTGCCAGCAGCCCGCGTGGGGGGCCCCTGAGTAATGAGCAGTTCTTC. Its protein is CASSPRGGPLSNEQFF.

V gene TRBV5-6 combines with J gene TRBJ1-3; 11 bases map to TRBD1. J was trimmed by 0 bases and V by 0 bases; bases with no gene match: 8. Germline V gene data show CDR1 as SGHDT and CDR2 as YYEEEE. The CDR3 runs to 19 residues. The CDR3 loop reads CASSLGTGGARNSGNTIYF. CDR3 DNA sequence: TGTGCCAGCAGCTTGGGGACAGGGGGCGCGAGGAACTCTGGAAACACCATATATTTT.

This sequence joins TRBV3-1 (or the pseudogene TRBV3-2) and TRBJ2-7, with TRBD2 matching over 8 bases. The CDR3 runs 14 residues. CDR1 LGHDT and CDR2 YNNKEL come from the germline V gene (reference sequence). The V and J ends lost 4 bases and 1 base, in that order; junction bases with no gene match: 3. The CDR3 DNA reads TGTGCCAGCAGCCGTGGACTAGCTTCCTACGAGCAGTACTTC. It yields the protein CASSRGLASYEQYF.

V usage is TRBV30 and J usage is TRBJ2-5, with D possibly TRBD1 on 5 matching bases. V gave up 4 bases and J gave up 1 base, with 16 bases separating them. Germline CDR1 and CDR2: GTSNPN and SVGIG (reference sequence). The CDR3 is made up of 15 amino acids. The CDR3 DNA reads as TGTGCCTGGACCCGACCGACAGCATTCCAAGAGACCCAGTACTTC. It specifies CAWTRPTAFQETQYF.

The rearrangement links TRBV5-1 to TRBJ1-1; D gene ambiguous. Germline CDR1 reads SGHRS; CDR2 reads YFSETQ. The CDR3 runs to 13 residues. Trimming shortened V by 5 bases and J by 0 bases, and 8 bases separated the two germline ends. The CDR3 bases are TGCGCCAGCAGGATTGACCTGAACACTGAAGCTTTCTTT. The encoded protein is CASRIDLNTEAFF.

The V and J genes are TRBV4-3 and TRBJ1-1; no definite D call. This CDR3 has 14 residues. The germline V gene has CDR1 LGHNA and CDR2 YSLEER. V gave up 1 base and J gave up 1 base, with 7 bases separating them. The CDR3 here is CASSQVRGNTEAFF. The CDR3 DNA reads TGCGCCAGCAGCCAAGTGCGGGGGAACACTGAAGCTTTCTTT.